This T cell receptor (beta chain) was documented in a study of T cell repertoires in ileal Crohn's disease. Study details: M0 samples are biopsies from inflamed ileum in the resection specimen. TCRB immunosequencing input was five hundred nanograms of biopsy DNA per sample.

As for time point: inflamed ileum from the surgical specimen. CDR1 and CDR2 from the germline V gene are SGHDT and YYEEEE. V was cut by 5 bases and J by 6 bases, with 22 bases left in between. CDR3 length: 16 residues. With respect to this clone: What it recognizes is unknown.

The assay was immunoSEQ multiplex PCR, and TCRdb's table has in-frame clones only and misses some. The table lists about 7,800 clones, 75% to 85% of them singletons. Study observations and caveats: Every patient over 26.8% clonality showed endoscopic recurrence. Sorted CD8 T cells held more high-frequency clones than CD4.

The sequencing input was ileal tissue. This chain connects TRBV5-6 to TRBJ2-3, with D possibly being TRBD2 (6 bases). The TCR comes from an adult with Crohn's disease. CDR3 sequence: CASRSLAGDLADTQYF. The CDR3 DNA reads as TGTGCCAGCAGGTCACTGGCCGGGGACTTGGCGGATACGCAGTATTTT.